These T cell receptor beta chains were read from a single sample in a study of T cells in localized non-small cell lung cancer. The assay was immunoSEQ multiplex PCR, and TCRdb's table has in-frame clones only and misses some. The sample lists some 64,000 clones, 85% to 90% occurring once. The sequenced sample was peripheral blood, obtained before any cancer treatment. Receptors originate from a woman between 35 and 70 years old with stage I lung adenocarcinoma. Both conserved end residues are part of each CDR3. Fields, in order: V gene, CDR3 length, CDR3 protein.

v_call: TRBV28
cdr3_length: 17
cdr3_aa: CASSLPLTGEGENEQYF

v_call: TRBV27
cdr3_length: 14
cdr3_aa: CASSSPGQGDIQYF

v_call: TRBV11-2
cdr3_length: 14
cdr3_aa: CASRRRGSSYEQYF

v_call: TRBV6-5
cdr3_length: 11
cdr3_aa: CASSYSGEAFF

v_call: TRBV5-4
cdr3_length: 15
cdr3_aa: CASKVGDRGYNEQFF

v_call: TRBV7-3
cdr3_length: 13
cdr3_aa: CASSLEGQETQYF

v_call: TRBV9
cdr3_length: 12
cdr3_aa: CASSRNTGELFF

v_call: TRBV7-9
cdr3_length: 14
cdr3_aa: CASSLSQGFPEAFF

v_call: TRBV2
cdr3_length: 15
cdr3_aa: CASSDVAGGIDTQYF

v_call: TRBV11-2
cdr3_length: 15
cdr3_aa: CASSLFGQGNSPLHF

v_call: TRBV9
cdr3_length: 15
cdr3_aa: CASSVGDSFNTEAFF

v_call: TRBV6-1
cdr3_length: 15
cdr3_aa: CASTTRTGGFYGYTF

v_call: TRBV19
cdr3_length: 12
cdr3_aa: CATQGSVGTQYF

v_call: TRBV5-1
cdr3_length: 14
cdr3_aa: CASSSGGRDNEQFF

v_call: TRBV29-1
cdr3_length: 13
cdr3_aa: CSVEPDRGETQYF

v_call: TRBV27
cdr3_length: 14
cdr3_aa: CASSKPGANTEAFF

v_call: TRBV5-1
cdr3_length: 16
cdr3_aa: CASSLEVGSYNSPLHF

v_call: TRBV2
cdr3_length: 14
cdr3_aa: CASSDSRSNTEAFF

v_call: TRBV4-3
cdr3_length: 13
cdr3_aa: CASSQETGQPQHF

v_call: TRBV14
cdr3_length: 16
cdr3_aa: CASSQDLGQVYTEAFF

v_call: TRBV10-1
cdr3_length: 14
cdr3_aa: CASKPDGYTDTQYF

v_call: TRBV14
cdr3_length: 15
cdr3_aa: CASSRKGLQSYEQYF

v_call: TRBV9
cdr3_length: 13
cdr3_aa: CASSGTGHTEAFF

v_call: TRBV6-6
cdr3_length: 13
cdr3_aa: CASRTQGTGELFF

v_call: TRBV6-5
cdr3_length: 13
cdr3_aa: CASSYTINNEQFF

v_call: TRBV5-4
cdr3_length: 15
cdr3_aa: CASSAGQVTSYEQYF

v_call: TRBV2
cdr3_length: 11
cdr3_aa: CASSGSAEQYF

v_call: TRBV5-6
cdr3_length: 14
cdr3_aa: CASSLNRHTGELFF

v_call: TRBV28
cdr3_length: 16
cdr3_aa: CASSSSETSGTDTQYF

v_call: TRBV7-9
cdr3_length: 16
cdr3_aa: CASSLASPSGGGEQFF